Each of the 18 T cell receptor beta chains below was sequenced from the same sample in a study of blood T cell repertoires in COVID-19. Method: immunoSEQ multiplex PCR; TCRdb's copy keeps in-frame clones and lacks some. The data show 100,000 to 150,000 clones, 81% seen once. Specimen: peripheral blood. Source of these receptors: an older woman with active or convalescent COVID-19.

The chain employs TRBV10-1 and TRBJ1-3, with 7 bases fitting TRBD1. The V gene end was trimmed by 6 bases and the J gene end by 0 bases; junction bases not matched to a gene: 5. The CDR3 is made up of 15 amino acids. Germline-derived CDR1 and CDR2 are WNHNN and SYGVQD (reference sequence). This CDR3 reads CASRAGTASGNTIYF. The CDR3 DNA reads TGCGCCAGCAGAGCCGGGACAGCCTCTGGAAACACCATATATTTT.

The rearrangement joins TRBV7-2 to TRBJ2-7; perhaps TRBD1 as D (5 bases). The germline V and J ends were trimmed by 1 base and 5 bases, with 9 bases remaining between them. In germline, CDR1 is SGHTA, CDR2 FQGNSA. The CDR3 loop spans 13 amino acids. The CDR3 DNA reads as TGTGCCAGCAGCTTAGGACTCAGGGACGAGCAGTACGTC. Translated, it gives CASSLGLRDEQYV.

In this sample, this clone turned up a few times. The V call is TRBV24-1, the J call TRBJ2-5; D gene uncertain. The CDR3 extends over 11 amino acids. V lost 3 bases and J 13 bases, leaving 11 bases between the germline ends. CDR1 KGHDR and CDR2 SFDVKD come from the germline V gene. The CDR3 DNA follows: TGTGCCACCAGTGATATAAGCGTCGTGTACTTC. It yields the protein CATSDISVVYF.

This clone was picked up one time. This rearrangement joins TRBV12-5 to TRBJ2-5; D possibly corresponds to TRBD2 (7 bases). The germline V and J ends were trimmed by 0 bases and 5 bases, with 19 bases remaining between them. The CDR3 consists of 17 residues. Germline lookup yields CDR1 LGHNT and CDR2 FRNRAP. The chain's CDR3 is CASGLVRGGAGVETQYF. The CDR3 DNA sequence: TGTGCTAGTGGTTTGGTAAGGGGGGGTGCGGGCGTCGAGACCCAGTACTTC.

The CDR3 DNA sequence: TGTGCCAGCAGTTTATATCAGGGGGCGCAGGGCACTGAAGCTTTCTTT. It translates to CASSLYQGAQGTEAFF. The rearrangement uses TRBV28 and TRBJ1-1, with 8 bases that match TRBD1. Germline CDR1 reads MDHEN; CDR2 reads SYDVKM. J lost 4 bases, V lost 1 base, and 8 bases had no gene match. The CDR3 runs to 16 residues.

The chain has TRBV19 and TRBJ1-5, with D hard to call. The germline V and J ends were trimmed by 3 bases and 2 bases, with 11 bases remaining between them. Germline V gene sequence: CDR1 LNHDA, CDR2 SQIVND (reference sequence). The CDR3 extends over 15 amino acids. CDR3 residues: CASSMAPPGNQPQHF. In nucleotides, the CDR3 is TGTGCCAGTAGTATGGCTCCGCCCGGCAATCAGCCCCAGCATTTT.

This chain joins TRBV5-6 and TRBJ1-1, with TRBD1 matching 7 bases. Germline V lookup: CDR1 SGHDT, CDR2 YYEEEE. V lost 4 bases to trimming and J lost 0 bases; unmatched junction nucleotides: 9. CDR3 length: 16 amino acids. This chain's CDR3 is CASSGGNRGMNTEAFF. In DNA, the CDR3 is TGTGCCAGCAGCGGCGGCAACAGGGGAATGAACACTGAAGCTTTCTTT. Variable domain in full (rest from reference TRBV5-6 and TRBJ1-1): DAGVTQSPTHLIKTRGQQVTLRCSPKSGHDTVSWYQQALGQGPQFIFQYYEEEERQRGNFPDRFSGHQFPNYSSELNVNALLLGDSALYLCASSGGNRGMNTEAFFGQGTRLTVV.

J is TRBJ2-2 and V is TRBV10-3, with 8 positions matching TRBD1. Germline V gene sequence: CDR1 ENHRY, CDR2 SYGVKD. This CDR3 is 15 amino acids long. J was trimmed by 8 bases and V by 8 bases; bases with no gene match: 13. The CDR3 spells CAIRRSTGVEGELFF. The DNA for the CDR3 is TGTGCCATCCGCAGATCGACAGGGGTGGAGGGGGAGCTGTTTTTT.

The chain recombines TRBV5-1 with TRBJ2-2, with a weak D call TRBD1 (5 bases). Germline CDR1 SGHRS, CDR2 YFSETQ. The CDR3 totals 14 residues. Trimming left V 4 bases short and J 4 bases short, with 11 bases between. CDR3 loop: CASSTRAATGELFF. In nucleotides, the CDR3 is TGCGCCAGCAGCACCAGGGCTGCCACCGGGGAGCTGTTTTTT.

This clone appeared a few times. The rearrangement uses TRBV28 and TRBJ2-1; 11 positions agree with TRBD2. The CDR3 is 16 amino acids. V was pared by 5 bases and J by 4 bases, with 7 bases of the junction left unmatched. Germline CDR1 is MDHEN and CDR2 is SYDVKM. This chain's CDR3 is CASSLQLAGVYNEQFF. CDR3 DNA sequence: TGTGCCAGCAGTCTACAACTAGCGGGAGTATACAATGAGCAGTTCTTC. The entire variable domain, with the rest obtained from reference TRBV28 and TRBJ2-1, is as follows: DVKVTQSSRYLVKRTGEKVFLECVQDMDHENMFWYRQDPGLGLRLIYFSYDVKMKEKGDIPEGYSVSREKKERFSLILESASTNQTSMYLCASSLQLAGVYNEQFFGPGTRLTVL.

V and J are TRBV27 and TRBJ2-5, with D perhaps TRBD1 (5 bases). The CDR3 sequence is 13 residues long. Germline values: CDR1 MNHEY, CDR2 SMNVEV (reference sequence). Trimming cost V 4 bases and J 5 bases, with 11 bases left between them. As DNA, the CDR3 is TGTGCCAGCAGTTCCCGCAGGGCGGAGACCCAGTACTTC. Amino acids: CASSSRRAETQYF.

V and J are TRBV30 and TRBJ1-3; D not certain. V shed 4 bases and J shed 4 bases, with 17 bases lying between them. The CDR3 is 15 residues long. Germline V lookup: CDR1 GTSNPN, CDR2 SVGIG (reference sequence). CDR3 residues: CAWTGDGRIGNTIYF. CDR3 bases: TGTGCCTGGACTGGTGACGGGAGAATAGGAAACACCATATATTTT.

The chain joins TRBV28 to TRBJ1-1, with a weak D call TRBD1 (5 bases). Trimming took off 5 bases at V and 2 bases at J, with 18 bases between the two ends. This CDR3 has 16 amino acids. Germline lookup yields CDR1 MDHEN and CDR2 SYDVKM. The CDR3 nucleotides are TGTGCCAGCAGTGGCCCCGGTGCAGGGCAAAACACTGAAGCTTTCTTT. It is translated as CASSGPGAGQNTEAFF.

As DNA, the CDR3 is TGCGCCAGCAGCCGAGGGGGACAGGATTACTACTACACCTTC. Translation gives CASSRGGQDYYYTF. The V and J genes are TRBV4-1 and TRBJ1-2, with TRBD1 matching over 8 bases. CDR1 MGHRA and CDR2 YSYEKL come from the germline V gene. With V trimmed by 4 bases and J by 10 bases, 11 bases remained unmatched. This CDR3 spans 14 amino acids.

The chain is built from TRBV7-2 and TRBJ1-6; no reliable D call. The CDR3 consists of 15 residues. With 0 bases removed from V and 7 bases from J, the gap between germline ends came to 10 bases. The germline V gene encodes CDR1 SGHTA and CDR2 FQGNSA. In nucleotides, the CDR3 is TGTGCCAGCAGCTTAGCGACTGGCAACAATTCACCCCTCCACTTT. It is translated as CASSLATGNNSPLHF.

This chain links TRBV7-8 with TRBJ2-7; the match to TRBD2 covers 10 bases. From germline, CDR1 is SGHVS and CDR2 FQNEAQ. This CDR3 is 16 amino acids long. The ends lost 5 bases at V and 3 bases at J; junction bases unmatched: 10. CDR3 DNA sequence: TGTGCCAGCAGCCTCGTGGGAGCGGGAGGGGGCTACGAGCAGTACTTC. This encodes CASSLVGAGGGYEQYF.

The chain links TRBV5-6 to TRBJ2-6, with 10 bases aligning to TRBD1. V lost 5 bases and J lost 4; bases outside the gene matches: 9. Germline V gene sequence: CDR1 SGHDT, CDR2 YYEEEE. This CDR3 is 17 amino acids long. The CDR3 sequence: CASSPRQGASGANVLTF. CDR3 nucleotide sequence: TGTGCCAGCAGTCCCAGACAGGGGGCTTCCGGGGCCAACGTCCTGACTTTC.

The chain couples TRBV5-4 to TRBJ2-2; perhaps TRBD1 as D (5 bases). The CDR3 length is 17 residues. V lost 4 bases and J 0 bases, leaving 16 bases between the germline ends. Germline CDR1 SGHNT, CDR2 YYREEE (reference sequence). This CDR3 reads CASSGRTDRANTGELFF. The CDR3 DNA follows: TGTGCCAGCAGCGGTAGGACCGACAGAGCGAACACCGGGGAGCTGTTTTTT. Complete variable domain (other parts from reference TRBV5-4 and TRBJ2-2): ETGVTQSPTHLIKTRGQQVTLRCSSQSGHNTVSWYQQALGQGPQFIFQYYREEENGRGNFPPRFSGLQFPNYSSELNVNALELDDSALYLCASSGRTDRANTGELFFGEGSRLTVL.